The subject of this entry is one TCR beta chain. This CDR3 spans 14 amino acids. The germline CDR1 and CDR2 sequences are MNHEY and SMNVEV (reference sequence). V was trimmed by 7 bases and J by 7 bases, leaving 19 bases between them. This sample is drawn from a study of T-cell reconstitution after alpha-beta-depleted transplantation in children. Unique molecular identifiers were incorporated during preparation of the TCRbeta library. Via MiXCR, TCRdb re-called the PCR reads, giving one row per CDR3 protein. The repertoire consists of approximately 510,000 distinct CDR3 sequences, with about 17% occurring once and the leading ten covering over 3%.

This chain uses TRBV27 with TRBJ1-1; no clear D. The sample in question was PBMCs from the stem cell graft donor, obtained from the stem cell graft. The clonotype originates from a human donor who donated a stem cell graft to a child with acute lymphoblastic leukemia. The CDR3 spells CASNLKGRRSEAFF. The CDR3 nucleotides are TGTGCCAGCAACTTAAAGGGCCGGCGTAGTGAAGCTTTCTTT.